These 28 T cell receptor beta chains share one sample of origin, sequenced in a study of T cell changes during pregnancy in multiple sclerosis. The protocol was immunoSEQ multiplex PCR, while the TCRdb copy is restricted to in-frame clones and leaves out a portion. The sample records around 50,000 clones, 70% to 90% being singletons. Source: peripheral blood, taken in the first trimester of pregnancy. The source is a female donor with multiple sclerosis, enrolled in a pregnancy study.

This chain links TRBV29-1 with TRBJ2-5; the match to TRBD1 covers 7 bases. V dropped 4 bases and J dropped 5; count of bases not matched to a gene: 13. Germline V gene lookup returns CDR1 SQVTM and CDR2 ANQGSEA. This CDR3 has 15 residues. CDR3 in amino acids: CSVAPAVGGGETQYF. In nucleotides, the CDR3 is TGCAGCGTTGCCCCGGCGGTAGGGGGCGGGGAGACCCAGTACTTC.

J is TRBJ2-1 and V is TRBV2, with TRBD2 matching over 7 bases. The CDR3 consists of 14 residues. V was pared by 4 bases and J by 5 bases, with 5 bases of the junction left unmatched. Germline V gives CDR1 SNHLY, CDR2 FYNNEI. CDR3: CASSGRLANNEQFF. CDR3 sequence (DNA): TGTGCCAGCAGTGGGCGACTAGCAAACAATGAGCAGTTCTTC. Drawing the rest from reference TRBV2 and TRBJ2-1, the complete variable domain is EPEVTQTPSHQVTQMGQEVILRCVPISNHLYFYWYRQILGQKVEFLVSFYNNEISEKSEIFDDQFSVERPDGSNFTLKIRSTKLEDSAMYFCASSGRLANNEQFFGPGTRLTVL.

CDR3 amino acids: CAGTGETQYF. The CDR3 nucleotides are TGTGCCGGGACAGGAGAGACCCAGTACTTC. This chain uses TRBV30 with TRBJ2-5, with 8 bases aligning to TRBD1. J lost 4 bases, V lost 8 bases, and 0 bases had no gene match. The CDR3 has 10 residues. CDR1 GTSNPN and CDR2 SVGIG come from the germline V gene (reference sequence).

The J gene is TRBJ2-7, the V gene TRBV18; 7 positions agree with TRBD1. This CDR3 region has 14 residues. With V trimmed by 5 bases and J by 5 bases, 9 bases remained unmatched. Germline-derived CDR1 and CDR2 are KGHSH and LQKENI. CDR3 sequence (DNA): TGTGCCAGCTCAAGAGACAGGGTTCGCAACGAGCAGTACTTC. Translated: CASSRDRVRNEQYF.

The V gene is TRBV19, the J gene TRBJ2-5; TRBD2 matches at 8 bases. The CDR3 is 16 amino acids. V gave up 3 bases and J gave up 4 bases; unmatched junction bases: 10. Germline values: CDR1 LNHDA, CDR2 SQIVND (reference sequence). The CDR3 DNA is TGTGCCAGTAGTATCAAACCCGGGGGGGCCCGAGAGACCCAGTACTTC. It codes for CASSIKPGGARETQYF. Full variable domain (missing parts from reference TRBV19 and TRBJ2-5): DGGITQSPKYLFRKEGQNVTLSCEQNLNHDAMYWYRQDPGQGLRLIYYSQIVNDFQKGDIAEGYSVSREKKESFPLTVTSAQKNPTAFYLCASSIKPGGARETQYFGPGTRLLVL.

The gene calls are TRBV5-6 and TRBJ1-1, with no clear D. The V end lost 0 bases, the J end lost 4 bases, and 4 bases lay between the germline ends. Germline values: CDR1 SGHDT, CDR2 YYEEEE. The length of the CDR3 is 12 residues. CDR3: CASSLGPTEAFF. The CDR3, as DNA: TGTGCCAGCAGCTTGGGGCCCACTGAAGCTTTCTTT. The variable domain in full, completed from reference TRBV5-6 and TRBJ1-1, reads DAGVTQSPTHLIKTRGQQVTLRCSPKSGHDTVSWYQQALGQGPQFIFQYYEEEERQRGNFPDRFSGHQFPNYSSELNVNALLLGDSALYLCASSLGPTEAFFGQGTRLTVV.

This chain uses TRBV19 with TRBJ2-1; the match to TRBD1 covers 9 bases. Looked up from germline, CDR1 is LNHDA and CDR2 is SQIVND (reference sequence). Unmatched junction bases numbered 11, after V lost 7 bases and J lost 4 bases. The CDR3 has 16 residues. The CDR3: CASTGRTGAAYNEQFF. The CDR3 DNA is TGTGCCAGTACCGGAAGGACAGGGGCGGCTTACAATGAGCAGTTCTTC.

This rearrangement joins TRBV4-1 to TRBJ2-7; 9 bases match TRBD1. Germline-derived CDR1 and CDR2 are MGHRA and YSYEKL. CDR3 length: 15 residues. Germline trimming cut 4 bases from V and 0 bases from J; bases unmatched to any gene: 4. The CDR3 DNA sequence: TGCGCCAGCAGCCCTTGGACAGGGGTCTCCTACGAGCAGTACTTC. Its translation is CASSPWTGVSYEQYF.

V gene TRBV5-4 combines with J gene TRBJ2-5, with a weak D call TRBD2 (6 bases). Germline CDR1 SGHNT, CDR2 YYREEE (reference sequence). Trimming pared 4 bases from V and 4 bases from J, leaving 14 bases between. This CDR3 has 14 residues. The CDR3 sequence: CASSPREAGETQYF. The CDR3 region has the DNA TGTGCCAGCAGCCCGCGGGAAGCAGGAGAGACCCAGTACTTC.

The genes are TRBV30 and TRBJ2-7, with D possibly being TRBD2 (6 bases). Germline-derived CDR1 and CDR2 are GTSNPN and SVGIG (reference sequence). The CDR3 spans 13 residues. V was trimmed by 4 bases and J by 2 bases, leaving 12 bases between them. CDR3 residues: CAWNPGEAYEQYF. Written as DNA, the CDR3 is TGTGCCTGGAACCCTGGGGAGGCCTACGAGCAGTACTTC.

The chain has TRBV6-1 and TRBJ1-6; D possibly corresponds to TRBD1 (5 bases). The CDR3 sequence is 15 residues long. Trimming took off 1 base at V and 6 bases at J, with 10 bases between the two ends. The V gene's germline CDR1 is MNHNS and CDR2 SASEGT. The CDR3 bases are TGTGCCAGCAGTGAAGTACCGGGGGGTAATTCACCCCTCCACTTT. It encodes CASSEVPGGNSPLHF.

The gene calls are TRBV7-2 and TRBJ1-5; D is ambiguous. CDR1 is SGHTA, CDR2 FQGNSA, per germline. The CDR3 loop spans 14 amino acids. V lost 4 bases and J lost 3, with 10 bases in between. The chain's CDR3 is CASSSGSFNQPQHF. CDR3 sequence (DNA): TGTGCCAGCAGCTCCGGGTCTTTCAATCAGCCCCAGCATTTT.

V and J are TRBV9 and TRBJ2-1; possibly TRBD2 for D (5 bases). The ends were cut back, 4 bases at V and 4 bases at J, with 15 bases in the middle. CDR1 and CDR2 from the germline V gene are SGDLS and YYNGEE. The CDR3 extends over 15 amino acids. The CDR3 nucleotides read TGTGCCAGCAGCCCAGGAGCTAGCAGGTACAATGAGCAGTTCTTC. Translating it yields CASSPGASRYNEQFF.

This rearrangement joins TRBV7-9 to TRBJ2-7; D is possibly TRBD1 (6 bases). Trimming took 7 bases from V and 5 from J, leaving 21 bases between them. Germline CDR1 reads SEHNR; CDR2 reads FQNEAQ (reference sequence). The CDR3 runs to 15 residues. CDR3 protein: CASTHPQTGTHEQYF. The CDR3 DNA reads as TGTGCCAGCACCCATCCTCAGACAGGCACCCACGAGCAGTACTTC.

The gene calls are TRBV9 and TRBJ1-1, with 7 bases aligning to TRBD1. V shed 0 bases, J shed 0 bases, and the junction held 5 bases outside the gene matches. Per germline, CDR1 SGDLS and CDR2 YYNGEE. The CDR3 sequence is 16 residues long. CDR3 sequence: CASSVVPGQMNTEAFF. The CDR3 DNA sequence: TGTGCCAGCAGCGTAGTACCGGGACAGATGAACACTGAAGCTTTCTTT.

The CDR3 DNA is TGCGCCAGCAGCCAAAGGACAGGCTTGGGCTACACCTTC. It translates to CASSQRTGLGYTF. The chain couples TRBV4-3 to TRBJ1-2, with 7 bases lining up with TRBD1. V dropped 2 bases and J dropped 8; count of bases not matched to a gene: 5. The CDR3 is 13 amino acids. CDR1 and CDR2 (germline): LGHNA, YSLEER.

The V gene is TRBV7-9, the J gene TRBJ1-2, with D tentatively TRBD1 (6 bases). V was trimmed by 5 bases and J by 2 bases, leaving 12 bases between them. The CDR3 runs 14 residues. Germline lookup yields CDR1 SEHNR and CDR2 FQNEAQ (reference sequence). The DNA of the CDR3 is TGTGCCAGCAGCCCGACAGGATTGAACTATGGCTACACCTTC. Amino acid sequence: CASSPTGLNYGYTF. Full variable domain (rest looked up from reference TRBV7-9 and TRBJ1-2): DTGVSQNPRHKITKRGQNVTFRCDPISEHNRLYWYRQTLGQGPEFLTYFQNEAQLEKSRLLSDRFSAERPKGSFSTLEIQRTEQGDSAMYLCASSPTGLNYGYTFGSGTRLTVV.

The CDR3 is CASSAPHTGTGENEQFF. The DNA of the CDR3 is TGTGCCAGTAGTGCACCCCATACCGGGACAGGGGAAAATGAGCAGTTCTTC. V is TRBV19 and J is TRBJ2-1; TRBD1 agrees at 10 bases. Germline CDR1 LNHDA, CDR2 SQIVND (reference sequence). This CDR3 has 17 residues. The trim removed 5 bases at V and 7 bases at J, leaving 14 bases unmatched.

The chain recombines TRBV5-1 with TRBJ1-2; 9 bases agree with TRBD1. Trimming removed 4 bases from V and 4 bases from J; junction bases left unmatched: 14. The CDR3 contains 17 residues. Looked up from germline, CDR1 is SGHRS and CDR2 is YFSETQ. The CDR3 reads CASSPRTGAFVGYGYTF. In nucleotides, the CDR3 is TGCGCCAGCAGCCCAAGGACAGGGGCGTTCGTCGGCTATGGCTACACCTTC.

This clone was counted only a few times. The chain carries TRBV18 and TRBJ1-4; possible D gene TRBD1, 5 bases. Germline V gene sequence: CDR1 KGHSH, CDR2 LQKENI. V dropped 3 bases and J dropped 7 bases, with 6 bases sitting between them. This CDR3 region has 12 residues. The CDR3 reads CASSPGGEKLFF. The CDR3 DNA reads as TGTGCCAGCTCACCGGGGGGTGAAAAACTGTTTTTT.

The chain has TRBV6-1 and TRBJ1-4; 10 bases match TRBD1. The V segment lost 2 bases and the J segment 6 bases; nucleotides outside the gene matches: 6. Germline V CDR1 and CDR2: MNHNS, SASEGT. The CDR3 is 16 residues long. CDR3 in amino acids: CASSEWVGTGDEKLFF. The CDR3, as DNA: TGTGCCAGCAGTGAATGGGTGGGGACAGGGGATGAAAAACTGTTTTTT.

V is TRBV6-5 and J is TRBJ2-3; perhaps TRBD1 as D (5 bases). Between the trimmed V and J ends, which lost 10 bases and 0 bases, there was a span of 11 bases. In germline, CDR1 is MNHEY, CDR2 SVGAGI. The CDR3 extends over 13 amino acids. The CDR3: CATLGESTDTQYF. CDR3 coding DNA: TGTGCCACCCTAGGGGAAAGCACAGATACGCAGTATTTT.

This clone has more than one count but fewer than ten. The chain uses TRBV14 and TRBJ1-6; D remains ambiguous. Trimming shortened V by 5 bases and J by 11 bases, and 13 bases separated the two germline ends. From germline, CDR1 is SGHDN and CDR2 FVKESK. This CDR3 region has 13 residues. The chain's CDR3 is CASSSFPGTPLHF. The CDR3 bases are TGTGCCAGCAGCTCCTTCCCGGGAACACCCCTCCACTTT.

This chain links TRBV30 with TRBJ1-1, with D unclear. Per the germline V gene, CDR1 is GTSNPN and CDR2 is SVGIG (reference sequence). V was clipped by 0 bases and J by 1 base, with 6 bases between them. The CDR3 is made up of 13 amino acids. The CDR3 sequence is CAWSVVRNTEAFF. CDR3 bases: TGTGCCTGGAGTGTCGTGCGGAACACTGAAGCTTTCTTT.

This clone occurred once. This sequence joins TRBV9 and TRBJ1-2, with D perhaps matching TRBD1 (6 bases). The CDR3 is 12 residues long. Germline loops: CDR1 SGDLS, CDR2 YYNGEE. The V end was cut by 4 bases, the J end by 3 bases, with 7 bases between. As DNA, the CDR3 is TGTGCCAGCAGCTCAGGGGACTATGGCTACACCTTC. This encodes CASSSGDYGYTF.

Here the CDR3 reads CASSIVRRDQETQYF. DNA for the CDR3: TGTGCCAGTAGTATAGTACGCAGGGATCAAGAGACCCAGTACTTC. The chain combines TRBV19 with TRBJ2-5, with a weak D call TRBD1 (5 bases). The CDR3 runs to 15 residues. Germline V gene data show CDR1 as LNHDA and CDR2 as SQIVND (reference sequence). V gave up 1 base and J gave up 2 bases, with 11 bases separating them.

The chain is built from TRBV2 and TRBJ2-7, with 11 nucleotides matching TRBD1. The CDR3 sequence is 16 residues long. V was clipped by 3 bases and J by 7 bases; unmatched bases: 11. Germline CDR1 reads SNHLY; CDR2 reads FYNNEI. CDR3 DNA sequence: TGTGCCAGCAGTGACCGAGCCCGGGACAGGGGGAGAGAGCAGTACTTC. Encoded protein: CASSDRARDRGREQYF.

This chain uses TRBV19 with TRBJ1-2; D gene unclear. V dropped 3 bases and J dropped 8 bases, with 13 bases sitting between them. The CDR3 has 13 amino acids. The V gene's germline CDR1 is LNHDA and CDR2 SQIVND (reference sequence). For the CDR3, the DNA is TGTGCCAGTAGTATGAAGAGGTTGCAAGGCTACACCTTC. It specifies CASSMKRLQGYTF.